This TCR beta chain is drawn from a study of patients and donors after allogeneic stem cell transplantation. TCRdb reprocessed the RT-PCR reads via MiXCR and lists one record per CDR3 protein. The sample lists 200,000 to 250,000 distinct CDR3 sequences; 13% to 15% were seen once. This clonotype was counted at least ten times. CDR1 and CDR2 (germline): KGHDR, SFDVKD. The junction had 9 bases not matched to a gene; V was cut back by 4 bases and J by 0 bases. CDR3 size: 17 residues. Sequencing was carried out using blood, either unsorted or a sorted T cell fraction (not recorded which). The chain joins TRBV24-1 to TRBJ2-7; 9 bases fit TRBD1. The receptor comes from a human donor who was either an allogeneic HSCT recipient or a stem cell or donor lymphocyte infusion donor (not recorded which). It is not recorded whose cells these are; they may come from a transplant donor. CDR3 bases: TGTGCCACCAGTGAGCTCACAGGGGGCCGGGCCTCCTACGAGCAGTACTTC. It specifies CATSELTGGRASYEQYF.